This T cell receptor (beta chain) was sequenced during a study of blood T cells in healthy people across ages. Regarding the study as a whole: Compared with aged donors, long-lived donors showed fewer expanded clones, suggesting selection. Because donor CMV status was unknown, expanded clonotype changes were possibly confounded.

For this clonotype: What it binds is not known.

Healthy Caucasian individuals from Russia aged roughly 6 to 100 served as donors. Combining a sample-barcoded 5' primer with a J-beta primer mix, a second PCR ran for roughly 7 to 12 cycles. TCRdb analysed the 5' RACE reads with MiXCR anew, one entry per CDR3 protein. The profile shows over a million distinct CDR3 sequences, about 23% of them singletons. This sample also appeared in a second study, on T cells of mothers and their children.

The sequence was obtained from a girl aged 2 to 9 in good health. Sequenced sample: blood.

The CDR3 sequence is CASARGRIGQPQHF. In DNA form, the CDR3 reads TGTGCCAGCGCCAGGGGGCGGATAGGGCAGCCCCAGCATTTT. J is TRBJ1-5 and V is TRBV6-5; 8 bases are shared with TRBD1. The V and J ends lost 8 bases and 7 bases, in that order; junction bases with no gene match: 10. The germline V gene encodes CDR1 MNHEY and CDR2 SVGAGI. CDR3 length: 14 amino acids.